This T cell receptor beta chain is from a study of blood T cell repertoires in COVID-19. V lost 4 bases to trimming and J lost 6 bases, with 13 bases between them. Germline CDR1 is SGDLS and CDR2 is YYNGEE. This CDR3 has 14 residues. Sequencing used immunoSEQ multiplex PCR; TCRdb keeps in-frame clones, though not all of them. The repertoire includes approximately 160,000 clones, roughly 90% of them detected once, and nearly 0.55% sits in the top ten. This sequence was found in a man aged 45-65 years with acute or convalescent COVID-19. Sequences were obtained from peripheral blood. The V gene is TRBV9, the J gene TRBJ2-2, with D perhaps TRBD2 (5 bases). The CDR3 sequence: CASSSRTGSGELFF. The CDR3 region has the DNA TGTGCCAGCAGCTCCCGGACGGGGTCCGGGGAGCTGTTTTTT.